This record covers a single T cell receptor (beta chain). Antigen unknown. TCRdb derives one entry per CDR3 protein from the 5' RACE reads, leaving out DNA. The sample table sets out about 350,000 distinct CDR3 sequences. In germline, CDR1 is LNHNV, CDR2 YYDKDF (reference sequence). The CDR3 length is 14 residues. This sample stems from a study of monozygotic twins with inflammatory bowel disease. Findings of the study overall: The authors note that differing immunosuppressive treatments may have added variability to patient repertoires. No detectable difference in repertoire similarity separated concordant from discordant twins, possibly as a result of limited power. A distinction between different T cell subtypes was not possible.

The rearrangement joins TRBV15 to TRBJ1-5. The sequence was obtained from a human donor with ulcerative colitis or Crohn's disease, or a healthy co-twin of an affected twin (not recorded which). Sequences were obtained from blood. CDR3 sequence: CATSRDLAGQPQHF.